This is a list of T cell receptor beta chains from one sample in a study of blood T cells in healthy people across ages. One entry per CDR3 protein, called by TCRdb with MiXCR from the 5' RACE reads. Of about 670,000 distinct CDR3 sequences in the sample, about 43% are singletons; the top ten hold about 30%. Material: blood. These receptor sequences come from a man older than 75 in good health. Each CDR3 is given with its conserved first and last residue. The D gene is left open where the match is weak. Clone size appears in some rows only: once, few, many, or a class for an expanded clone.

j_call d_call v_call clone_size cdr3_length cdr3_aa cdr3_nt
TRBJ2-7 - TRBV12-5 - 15 CASGTPGATYNEQYF TGTGCTAGTGGTACCCCCGGGGCTACCTACAATGAGCAGTACTTC
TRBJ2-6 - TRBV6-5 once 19 CASSSLRSGPSSGANVLTF TGTGCCAGCAGTTCCCTACGTTCGGGCCCGAGCTCTGGGGCCAACGTCCTGACTTTC
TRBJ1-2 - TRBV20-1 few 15 CSARDGADTNYGYTF TGCAGTGCTAGAGATGGGGCAGACACTAACTATGGCTACACCTTC
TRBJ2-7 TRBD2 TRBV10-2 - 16 CASSWGTSGGDYEQYF TGCGCCAGCAGTTGGGGGACTAGCGGGGGGGACTACGAGCAGTACTTC
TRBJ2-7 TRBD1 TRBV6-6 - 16 CASRRGDRERSHEQYF TGTGCCAGCAGAAGAGGGGACAGGGAGCGCTCCCACGAGCAGTACTTC
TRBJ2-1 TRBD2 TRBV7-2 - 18 CASSLVGRAGAVYNEQFF TGTGCCAGCAGCTTAGTCGGACGAGCGGGGGCGGTCTACAATGAGCAGTTCTTC
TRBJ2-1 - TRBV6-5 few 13 CATSQGAYNEQFF TGTGCCACATCACAGGGCGCCTACAATGAGCAGTTCTTC
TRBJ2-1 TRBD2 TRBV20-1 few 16 CSASPRGLAFGNEQFF TGCAGTGCCAGCCCCCGAGGACTAGCCTTCGGGAATGAGCAGTTCTTC
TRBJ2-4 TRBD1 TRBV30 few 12 CAWTGGNLMQYF TGTGCCTGGACAGGGGGCAATCTCATGCAGTACTTC
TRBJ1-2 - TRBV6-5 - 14 CASSATQSNYGYTF TGTGCCAGCAGTGCGACCCAATCCAACTATGGCTACACCTTC
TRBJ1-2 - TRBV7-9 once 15 CASSHTGSGDYGYTF TGTGCCAGCAGCCATACAGGGTCGGGGGACTATGGCTACACCTTC
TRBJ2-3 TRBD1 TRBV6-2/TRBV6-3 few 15 CASMIQGAFVDTQYF TGTGCCAGCATGATACAGGGGGCTTTCGTAGATACGCAGTATTTT
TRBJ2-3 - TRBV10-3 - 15 CAIAQDRPQADTQYF TGTGCCATTGCTCAAGACAGGCCACAGGCAGATACGCAGTATTTT
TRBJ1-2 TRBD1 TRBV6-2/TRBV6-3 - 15 CASSYPGQGNYGYTF TGTGCCAGCAGTTACCCTGGACAGGGGAACTATGGCTACACCTTC
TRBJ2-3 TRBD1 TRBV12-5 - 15 CASGGDSYSTDTQYF TGTGCTAGTGGTGGGGACAGTTATAGCACGGATACGCAGTATTTT
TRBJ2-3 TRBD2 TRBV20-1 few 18 CSARDQGGRTISTDTQYF TGCAGTGCTAGAGATCAGGGCGGGAGGACAATCAGCACAGATACGCAGTATTTT
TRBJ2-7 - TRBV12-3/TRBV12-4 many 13 CASSLNRKYEQYF TGTGCCAGCAGTTTAAACAGGAAGTACGAGCAGTACTTC
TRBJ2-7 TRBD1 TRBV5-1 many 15 CASSRGQGAYYEQYF TGCGCCAGCAGCCGAGGACAGGGGGCGTACTACGAGCAGTACTTC
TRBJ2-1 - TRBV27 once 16 CASSLRKTLPGNEQFF TGTGCCAGCAGTTTACGAAAGACCTTGCCCGGGAATGAGCAGTTCTTC
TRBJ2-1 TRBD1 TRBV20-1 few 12 CSASSDRARQFF TGCAGTGCTAGCTCAGACAGGGCTAGGCAGTTCTTC
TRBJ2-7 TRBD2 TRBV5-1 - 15 CASSQLAGGLIEQYF TGCGCCAGCAGCCAACTAGCGGGAGGGCTAATCGAGCAGTACTTC
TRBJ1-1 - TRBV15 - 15 CATSRDAESNTEAFF TGTGCCACCAGCAGAGATGCGGAGTCGAACACTGAAGCTTTCTTT
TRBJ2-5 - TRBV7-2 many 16 CASSSEWTRGKETQYF TGTGCCAGCAGCTCAGAATGGACTAGGGGGAAAGAGACCCAGTACTTC
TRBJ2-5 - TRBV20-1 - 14 CSAHITGAQETQYF TGCAGTGCCCACATCACGGGGGCACAAGAGACCCAGTACTTC
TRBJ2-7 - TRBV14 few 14 CASRKSGLSYEQYF TGTGCCAGCAGAAAAAGCGGGCTCTCCTACGAGCAGTACTTC
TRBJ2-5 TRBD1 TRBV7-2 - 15 CASSPRDRGLETQYF TGTGCCAGCAGCCCCAGGGACAGGGGACTAGAGACCCAGTACTTC
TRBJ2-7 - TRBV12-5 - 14 CASGSPTNTYEQYF TGTGCTAGTGGTTCGCCGACAAATACCTACGAGCAGTACTTC
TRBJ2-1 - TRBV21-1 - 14 CASSTTRTGYEQFF TGTGCCAGCAGCACGACAAGGACAGGTTATGAGCAGTTCTTC
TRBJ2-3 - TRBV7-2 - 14 CASSLGWRTDTQYF TGTGCCAGCAGCTTAGGGTGGCGGACAGATACGCAGTATTTT
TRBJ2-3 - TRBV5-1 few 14 CASSPGARTDTQYF TGCGCCAGCAGCCCGGGAGCGCGCACAGATACGCAGTATTTT
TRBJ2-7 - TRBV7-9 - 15 CASSMGDGNVYEQYF TGTGCCAGCAGCATGGGGGACGGCAACGTCTACGAGCAGTACTTC
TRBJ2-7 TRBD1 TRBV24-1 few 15 CATLFKGAGEDEQYF TGTGCCACCCTTTTCAAGGGGGCCGGTGAAGACGAGCAGTACTTC
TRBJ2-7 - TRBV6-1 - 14 CASMGMTSSYEQYF TGTGCCAGCATGGGGATGACATCCTCCTACGAGCAGTACTTC
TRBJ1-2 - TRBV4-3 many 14 CASSQRGGSYGYTF TGCGCCAGCAGCCAGAGGGGGGGAAGCTATGGCTACACCTTC
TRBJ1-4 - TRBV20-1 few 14 CSASLQATNEKLFF TGCAGTGCTAGTTTGCAAGCAACTAATGAAAAACTGTTTTTT
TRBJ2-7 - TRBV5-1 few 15 CASSPPGRSTTEQYF TGCGCCAGCAGCCCTCCGGGACGTAGCACAACCGAGCAGTACTTC
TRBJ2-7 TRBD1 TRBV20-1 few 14 CSARATGGLDEQYF TGCAGTGCTAGAGCAACAGGGGGCCTGGACGAGCAGTACTTC
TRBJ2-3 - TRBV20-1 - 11 CSANRLDTQYF TGCAGTGCCAATCGACTTGATACGCAGTATTTT
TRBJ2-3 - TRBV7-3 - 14 CASSFGHRTDTQYF TGTGCCAGCAGCTTTGGACACCGCACAGATACGCAGTATTTT
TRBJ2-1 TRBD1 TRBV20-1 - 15 CSAEPGQGRYNEQFF TGCAGTGCTGAACCGGGACAGGGGAGGTACAATGAGCAGTTCTTC
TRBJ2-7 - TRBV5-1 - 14 CASSSSYRASEQYF TGCGCCAGCAGCTCTTCATACAGGGCCAGCGAGCAGTACTTC
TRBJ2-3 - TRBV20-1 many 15 CIPNPLGGYTDTQYF TGCATCCCAAACCCTTTAGGCGGCTACACAGATACGCAGTATTTT
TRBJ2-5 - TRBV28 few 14 CASLRAQVQETQYF TGTGCCAGTCTCCGCGCTCAGGTCCAAGAGACCCAGTACTTC
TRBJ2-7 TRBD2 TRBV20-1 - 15 CSATKRGGGSYEQYF TGCAGTGCCACAAAACGGGGGGGCGGGTCCTACGAGCAGTACTTC
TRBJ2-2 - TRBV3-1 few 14 CASSQGAVAGELFF TGTGCCAGCAGCCAAGGTGCTGTTGCCGGGGAGCTGTTTTTT
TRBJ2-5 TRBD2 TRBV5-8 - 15 CASSWRGAWEETQYF TGTGCCAGCAGCTGGCGGGGGGCCTGGGAAGAGACCCAGTACTTC
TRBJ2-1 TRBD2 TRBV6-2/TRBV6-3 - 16 CASSYSSGTRSETQFF TGTGCCAGCAGTTACTCCAGCGGGACTCGATCTGAGACCCAGTTCTTC
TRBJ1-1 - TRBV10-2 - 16 CASSRITGQLNTEAFF TGCGCCAGCAGTCGAATTACGGGGCAGTTGAACACTGAAGCTTTCTTT
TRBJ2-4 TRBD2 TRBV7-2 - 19 CASSRRLAGGGGAKNIQYF TGTGCCAGCAGCCGTCGACTAGCGGGAGGGGGGGGAGCCAAAAACATTCAGTACTTC
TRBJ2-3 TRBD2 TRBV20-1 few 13 CSAGRGGEDTQYF TGCAGTGCTGGGCGGGGGGGCGAAGATACGCAGTATTTT
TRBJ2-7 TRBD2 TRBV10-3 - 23 CAISDPQGPPQGLAGGPPYEQYF TGTGCCATCAGTGACCCGCAGGGTCCCCCCCAGGGACTAGCGGGAGGGCCCCCCTACGAGCAGTACTTC
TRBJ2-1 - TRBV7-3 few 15 CASSLRDNSGDEQFF TGTGCCAGCAGCTTAAGGGACAATAGTGGAGATGAGCAGTTCTTC
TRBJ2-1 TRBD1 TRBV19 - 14 CASSPGTGVNEQFF TGTGCCAGTAGTCCTGGGACAGGGGTAAATGAGCAGTTCTTC
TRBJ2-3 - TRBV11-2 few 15 CASSLVGGLTDTQYF TGTGCCAGCAGCTTAGTGGGGGGGCTAACAGATACGCAGTATTTT
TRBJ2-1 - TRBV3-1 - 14 CASSQAGSQETQFF TGTGCCAGCAGCCAAGCGGGCTCTCAAGAGACCCAGTTCTTC
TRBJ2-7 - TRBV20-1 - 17 CSARGTIAVTTSYEQYF TGCAGTGCTAGAGGCACTATAGCGGTAACTACTTCCTACGAGCAGTACTTC